This TCR beta chain was identified in a study of blood T cell repertoires in COVID-19. Germline CDR1 is SGHRS and CDR2 is YFSETQ. The CDR3 extends over 15 amino acids. The trim removed 5 bases at V and 2 bases at J, leaving 9 bases unmatched. Sequencing used immunoSEQ multiplex PCR; TCRdb keeps in-frame clones, though not all of them. The table records 200,000 to 300,000 clones, roughly 86% of them present only once. The gene calls are TRBV5-1 and TRBJ2-7, with 8 nucleotides matching TRBD1. The clonotype originates from a woman in her fifties or sixties who had recovered from COVID-19. The sequenced sample consisted of peripheral blood. The CDR3 is CASSGGTGFTYEQYF. The CDR3 DNA reads TGCGCCAGCAGTGGCGGGACAGGTTTCACCTACGAGCAGTACTTC.